This T cell receptor beta chain was obtained from a study of CD8 T cells in ankylosing spondylitis. TCRdb reprocessed the 5' RACE reads with MiXCR, giving one entry per CDR3 protein. The data contain some 290,000 distinct CDR3 sequences, around 18% of them singletons. Germline loops: CDR1 DFQATT, CDR2 SNEGSKA (reference sequence). The CDR3 contains 14 residues. V trimming: 5 bases; J trimming: 2 bases; junction bases outside the gene matches: 5. The receptor's source is a male donor with ankylosing spondylitis or in good health (not recorded which). The chain links TRBV20-1 to TRBJ2-3; 9 bases are a match to TRBD2. The sample taken for sequencing was blood, either unsorted or a sorted T cell fraction (not recorded which). DNA for the CDR3: TGCAGTGCTGGGACTAGCAGCCACACAGATACGCAGTATTTT. Its protein product is CSAGTSSHTDTQYF.